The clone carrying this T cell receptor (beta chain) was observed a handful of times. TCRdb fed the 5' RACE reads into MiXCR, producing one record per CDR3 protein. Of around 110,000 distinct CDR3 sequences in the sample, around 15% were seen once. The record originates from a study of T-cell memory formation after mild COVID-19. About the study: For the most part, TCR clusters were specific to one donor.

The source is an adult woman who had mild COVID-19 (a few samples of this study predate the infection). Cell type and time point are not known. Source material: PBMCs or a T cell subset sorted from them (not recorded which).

The CDR3 coding sequence is TGCGCCAGCAGCTCTGGCTGGGCTGCGGGGGATAGTTCCCACGAGCAGTACTTC. Translation: CASSSGWAAGDSSHEQYF. The rearrangement links TRBV4-1 to TRBJ2-7; TRBD2 agrees at 7 bases. Trimming cost V 5 bases and J 5 bases; bases outside gene matches: 21. The CDR3 length is 18 residues. Germline-derived CDR1 and CDR2 are MGHRA and YSYEKL.